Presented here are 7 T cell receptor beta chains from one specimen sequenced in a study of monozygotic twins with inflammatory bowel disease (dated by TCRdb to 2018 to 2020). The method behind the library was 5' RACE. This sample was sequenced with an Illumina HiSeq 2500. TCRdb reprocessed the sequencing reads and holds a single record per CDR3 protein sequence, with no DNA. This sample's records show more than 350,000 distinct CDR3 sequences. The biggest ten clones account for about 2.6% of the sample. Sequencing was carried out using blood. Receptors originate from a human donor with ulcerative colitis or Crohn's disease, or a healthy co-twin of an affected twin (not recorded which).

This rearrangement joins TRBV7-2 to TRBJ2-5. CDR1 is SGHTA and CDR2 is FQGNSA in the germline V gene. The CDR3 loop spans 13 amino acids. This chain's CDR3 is CASSLSFQETQYF. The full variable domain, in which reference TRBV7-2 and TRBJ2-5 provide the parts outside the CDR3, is GAGVSQSPSNKVTEKGKDVELRCDPISGHTALYWYRQSLGQGLEFLIYFQGNSAPDKSGLPSDRFSAERTGGSVSTLTIQRTQQEDSAVYLCASSLSFQETQYFGPGTRLLVL.

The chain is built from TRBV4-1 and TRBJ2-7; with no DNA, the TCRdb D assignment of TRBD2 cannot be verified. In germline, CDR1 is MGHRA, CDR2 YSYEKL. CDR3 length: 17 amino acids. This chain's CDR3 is CASSQDSDSLSSYEQYF.

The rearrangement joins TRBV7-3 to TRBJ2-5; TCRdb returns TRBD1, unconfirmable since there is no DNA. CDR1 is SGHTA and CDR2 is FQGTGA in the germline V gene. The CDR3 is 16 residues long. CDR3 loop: CASSAGARSYQETQYF.

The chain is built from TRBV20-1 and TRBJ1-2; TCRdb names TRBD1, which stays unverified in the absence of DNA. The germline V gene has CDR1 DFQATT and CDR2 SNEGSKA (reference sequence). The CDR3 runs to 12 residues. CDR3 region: CSAGWTAYGYTF.

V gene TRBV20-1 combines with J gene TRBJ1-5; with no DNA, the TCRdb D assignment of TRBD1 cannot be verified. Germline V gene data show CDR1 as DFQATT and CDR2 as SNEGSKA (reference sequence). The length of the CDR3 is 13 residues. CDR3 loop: CSAHRVGDQPQHF.

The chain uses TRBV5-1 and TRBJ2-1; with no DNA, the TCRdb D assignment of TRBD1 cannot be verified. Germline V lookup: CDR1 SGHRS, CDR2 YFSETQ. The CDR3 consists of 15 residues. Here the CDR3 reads CASSLVGQGNNEQFF.

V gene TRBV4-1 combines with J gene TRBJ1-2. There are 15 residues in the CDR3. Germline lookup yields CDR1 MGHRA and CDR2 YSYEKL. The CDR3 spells CASSQGGGPHYGYTF.